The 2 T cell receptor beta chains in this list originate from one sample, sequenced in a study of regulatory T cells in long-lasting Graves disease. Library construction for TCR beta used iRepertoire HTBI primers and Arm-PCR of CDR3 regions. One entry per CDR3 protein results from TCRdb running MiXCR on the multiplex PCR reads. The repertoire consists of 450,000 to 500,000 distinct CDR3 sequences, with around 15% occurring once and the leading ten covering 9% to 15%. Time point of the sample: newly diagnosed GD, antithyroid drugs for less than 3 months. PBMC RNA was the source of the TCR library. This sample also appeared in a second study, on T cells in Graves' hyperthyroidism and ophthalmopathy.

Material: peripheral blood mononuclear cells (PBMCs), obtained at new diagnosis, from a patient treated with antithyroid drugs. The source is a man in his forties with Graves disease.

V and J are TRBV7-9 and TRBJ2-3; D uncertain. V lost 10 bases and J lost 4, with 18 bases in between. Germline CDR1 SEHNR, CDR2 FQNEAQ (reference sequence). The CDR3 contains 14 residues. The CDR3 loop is CAIPSRVTPDTQYF. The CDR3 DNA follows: TGTGCCATCCCGTCCAGAGTAACTCCAGATACGCAGTATTTT.

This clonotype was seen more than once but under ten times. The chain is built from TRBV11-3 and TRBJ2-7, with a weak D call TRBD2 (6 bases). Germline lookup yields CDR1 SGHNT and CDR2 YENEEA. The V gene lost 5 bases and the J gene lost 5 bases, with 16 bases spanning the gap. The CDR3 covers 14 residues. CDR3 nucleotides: TGTGCCAGCAGCGTTAGGGGAGGTAGCGACGAGCAGTACTTC. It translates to CASSVRGGSDEQYF.